The 26 T cell receptor beta chains below all came from one sample that was sequenced in a study of cytomegalovirus exposure and HLA in healthy donors. This PCR relied on a set of 60 Vbeta primers and 13 Jbeta primers. The table came from immunoSEQ multiplex PCR; TCRdb's copy has only in-frame clones and leaves some out. This listing includes more than 40,000 clones. Sequenced input: PBMCs. These TCRs come from a female donor in good health and CMV-seronegative.

V gene TRBV30 combines with J gene TRBJ1-2; possible D gene TRBD1, 5 bases. Deletions cut 3 bases from V and 6 bases from J, with 20 bases between. This CDR3 comprises 15 residues. Germline values: CDR1 GTSNPN, CDR2 SVGIG (reference sequence). Here the CDR3 DNA reads TGTGCCTGGAGGGGATGGAGGGAAGGGGACCATGGCTACACCTTC. Encoded protein: CAWRGWREGDHGYTF.

The rearrangement links TRBV5-4 to TRBJ2-7; 8 bases align to TRBD1. The V gene's germline CDR1 is SGHNT and CDR2 YYREEE (reference sequence). Germline trimming cut 4 bases from V and 0 bases from J; bases unmatched to any gene: 6. The CDR3 has 15 amino acids. Here the CDR3 reads CASSHTGGSSYEQYF. The DNA of the CDR3 is TGTGCCAGCAGCCATACAGGGGGAAGCTCCTACGAGCAGTACTTC.

The chain combines TRBV9 with TRBJ2-5; the match to TRBD2 covers 9 bases. The V gene's germline CDR1 is SGDLS and CDR2 YYNGEE. Unmatched junction bases numbered 5, after V lost 0 bases and J lost 2 bases. This CDR3 contains 16 residues. The DNA for the CDR3 is TGTGCCAGCAGCGTAGCTGTGCTAGCGGGACAAGAGACCCAGTACTTC. Translation gives CASSVAVLAGQETQYF.

The chain recombines TRBV4-1 with TRBJ2-7, with D possibly being TRBD2 (5 bases). The CDR3 sequence is 14 residues long. CDR1 MGHRA and CDR2 YSYEKL come from the germline V gene. The ends were cut back, 4 bases at V and 2 bases at J, with 12 bases in the middle. The CDR3 DNA is TGCGCCAGCAGCCCCCGGGATAGCGCCTACGAGCAGTACTTC. As protein: CASSPRDSAYEQYF.

This chain links TRBV14 with TRBJ1-2; the D is unclear. In germline, CDR1 is SGHDN, CDR2 FVKESK. The V end lost 1 base, the J end lost 5 bases, and 8 bases lay between the germline ends. This CDR3 has 13 residues. CDR3 DNA: TGTGCCAGCAGCCAAGCCAGGAATTATGGCTACACCTTC. Translating it yields CASSQARNYGYTF.

The chain carries TRBV5-1 and TRBJ1-6; tentative D call: TRBD1 (6 bases). Per germline, CDR1 SGHRS and CDR2 YFSETQ. The CDR3 extends over 14 amino acids. V shed 2 bases and J shed 10 bases, with 13 bases lying between them. CDR3 bases: TGCGCCAGCAGCTTCAGGAGTCAGGGGTCACCCCTCCACTTT. As protein: CASSFRSQGSPLHF.

The chain links TRBV4-2 to TRBJ2-6, with 11 bases matching TRBD1. This CDR3 has 18 amino acids. With 3 bases clipped from V and 2 bases from J, the junction kept 6 bases outside the gene matches. Germline V gene data show CDR1 as LGHNA and CDR2 as YNFKEQ. CDR3 coding DNA: TGTGCCAGCAGCCATGCTCCGGGACAGGGGGCTGGGGCCAACGTCCTGACTTTC. Amino acid sequence: CASSHAPGQGAGANVLTF.

The chain recombines TRBV20-1 with TRBJ2-5; TRBD1 matches at 8 bases. CDR1 and CDR2 (germline): DFQATT, SNEGSKA (reference sequence). CDR3 length equals 11 residues. Losses at the gene ends were 5 bases for V and 5 bases for J; bases not matched to a gene: 1. The CDR3 coding sequence is TGCAGTGCTTACAGGGGGGAGACCCAGTACTTC. It is translated as CSAYRGETQYF.

The chain recombines TRBV30 with TRBJ2-1; perhaps TRBD1 as D (6 bases). The ends were cut back, 8 bases at V and 7 bases at J, with 12 bases in the middle. Germline V gene sequence: CDR1 GTSNPN, CDR2 SVGIG (reference sequence). This CDR3 has 11 amino acids. The chain's CDR3 is CAGVRGNEQFF. The CDR3 nucleotides read TGTGCCGGAGTAAGGGGGAATGAGCAGTTCTTC.

The chain is built from TRBV4-3 and TRBJ2-6, with D perhaps TRBD2 (5 bases). Between the trimmed V and J ends, which lost 3 bases and 2 bases, there was a span of 17 bases. The CDR3 is made up of 18 amino acids. CDR1 and CDR2 (germline): LGHNA, YSLEER. The CDR3 sequence is CASSHYPPDGTGANVLTF. CDR3 bases: TGCGCCAGCAGCCACTACCCTCCGGACGGGACTGGGGCCAACGTCCTGACTTTC.

Here the CDR3 DNA reads TGTGCCAGCAGTTCGCCGGGACTCTCCTACGAGCAGTACTTC. Translated, it gives CASSSPGLSYEQYF. This chain joins TRBV6-5 and TRBJ2-7; weak D call: TRBD2 (6 bases). V was shortened by 4 bases and J by 0 bases, with 10 bases between the two germline ends. This CDR3 contains 14 residues. Germline lookup yields CDR1 MNHEY and CDR2 SVGAGI.

V gene TRBV7-9 combines with J gene TRBJ1-1; TRBD1 might be the D (6 bases). Germline V CDR1 and CDR2: SEHNR, FQNEAQ (reference sequence). The CDR3 sequence is 14 residues long. V was clipped by 2 bases and J by 7 bases, with 14 bases between them. The CDR3 coding sequence is TGTGCCAGCAGCTTAAACAGGGTGGGCCTTGAAGCTTTCTTT. Translated, it gives CASSLNRVGLEAFF. The full variable domain, completed using reference TRBV7-9 and TRBJ1-1, is DTGVSQNPRHKITKRGQNVTFRCDPISEHNRLYWYRQTLGQGPEFLTYFQNEAQLEKSRLLSDRFSAERPKGSFSTLEIQRTEQGDSAMYLCASSLNRVGLEAFFGQGTRLTVV.

The chain links TRBV30 to TRBJ1-2; D is perhaps TRBD1 (5 bases). The CDR3 has 13 amino acids. The V end was cut by 2 bases, the J end by 8 bases, with 15 bases between. Germline values: CDR1 GTSNPN, CDR2 SVGIG (reference sequence). CDR3 residues: CAWSKSEGLGYTF. For the CDR3, the DNA is TGTGCCTGGAGTAAATCGGAGGGGTTGGGCTACACCTTC. The whole variable domain, remainder taken from reference TRBV30 and TRBJ1-2, is SQTIHQWPATLVQPVGSPLSLECTVEGTSNPNLYWYRQAAGRGLQLLFYSVGIGQISSEVPQNLSASRPQDRQFILSSKKLLLSDSGFYLCAWSKSEGLGYTFGSGTRLTVV.

This chain links TRBV2 with TRBJ1-3; a possible D gene is TRBD1 (6 bases). Germline V gene sequence: CDR1 SNHLY, CDR2 FYNNEI. V lost 7 bases to trimming and J lost 0 bases, with 13 bases between them. The CDR3 consists of 15 residues. The CDR3 region is CASNKGESSGNTIYF. The DNA of the CDR3 is TGTGCCAGCAATAAGGGGGAGAGCTCTGGAAACACCATATATTTT.

This chain connects TRBV7-8 to TRBJ1-5, with D possibly matching TRBD1 (5 bases). This CDR3 is 17 amino acids long. Germline V gene sequence: CDR1 SGHVS, CDR2 FQNEAQ. The V end lost 0 bases, the J end lost 2 bases, and 14 bases lay between the germline ends. The CDR3 loop reads CASSLAVTGFGNQPQHF. DNA for the CDR3: TGTGCCAGCAGCTTAGCGGTTACAGGTTTTGGCAATCAGCCCCAGCATTTT.

On this clone itself: Mismatch with germline at one junction end may stem from a read error. The V and J genes are TRBV30 and TRBJ2-2; 7 bases are a match to TRBD2. From germline, CDR1 is GTSNPN and CDR2 SVGIG (reference sequence). The CDR3 contains 15 residues. CDR3 in DNA: TGTGCCGGGAGTGTTTATGGAGGGAGGGCCGGGGAGCTGTTTTTT. It specifies CAGSVYGGRAGELFF. Full variable domain (remainder filled in from reference TRBV30 and TRBJ2-2): SQTIHQWPATLVQPVGSPLSLECTVEGTSNPNLYWYRQAAGRGLQLLFYSVGIGQISSEVPQNLSASRPQDRQFILSSKKLLLSDSGFYLCAGSVYGGRAGELFFGEGSRLTVL.

The chain uses TRBV5-6 and TRBJ1-3; tentatively, D is TRBD1 (5 bases). CDR1 and CDR2 from the germline V gene are SGHDT and YYEEEE. V was pared by 0 bases and J by 9 bases, with 7 bases between. The CDR3 is 12 amino acids. Here the CDR3 reads CASSLAGGTIYF. In DNA, the CDR3 is TGTGCCAGCAGCTTGGCGGGGGGCACCATATATTTT.

The rearrangement joins TRBV10-3 to TRBJ1-2; D may be TRBD1 (5 bases). There are 14 residues in the CDR3. The germline CDR1 and CDR2 sequences are ENHRY and SYGVKD. V shed 3 bases and J shed 8 bases, with 16 bases lying between them. The DNA of the CDR3 is TGTGCCATCAGTGACGCGGGGCAGCTACACGGCTACACCTTC. Its translation: CAISDAGQLHGYTF.

The gene calls are TRBV30 and TRBJ2-7; 12 nucleotides agree with TRBD1. Germline lookup yields CDR1 GTSNPN and CDR2 SVGIG (reference sequence). Germline trimming cut 1 base from V and 10 bases from J; bases unmatched to any gene: 11. The CDR3 is made up of 15 amino acids. The CDR3 is CAWSAGGQGAAGQYF. The CDR3 nucleotides are TGTGCCTGGAGTGCTGGGGGACAGGGGGCGGCAGGACAGTACTTC.

The chain recombines TRBV9 with TRBJ2-2; 9 nucleotides align to TRBD2. V lost 0 bases, J lost 4 bases, and 7 bases stayed unmatched. This CDR3 is built from 17 residues. CDR1 is SGDLS, CDR2 YYNGEE, per germline. The CDR3 sequence is CASSVGASGKGTGELFF. The CDR3 DNA follows: TGTGCCAGCAGCGTAGGGGCTAGCGGGAAGGGCACCGGGGAGCTGTTTTTT.

V is TRBV14 and J is TRBJ1-3; D remains unclear. CDR1 SGHDN and CDR2 FVKESK come from the germline V gene. The CDR3 is 14 residues long. V dropped 3 bases and J dropped 3 bases, with 9 bases sitting between them. CDR3 DNA: TGTGCCAGCAGCCAGGACTTGGGTGGAAACACCATATATTTT. Protein product: CASSQDLGGNTIYF.

The chain recombines TRBV6-6 with TRBJ1-1, with 9 bases that match TRBD1. The V gene's germline CDR1 is MNHNY and CDR2 SVGAGI (reference sequence). CDR3 length: 15 residues. Losses at the gene ends were 2 bases for V and 1 base for J; bases not matched to a gene: 2. CDR3 region: CASSYPTGGNTEAFF. The DNA of the CDR3 is TGTGCCAGCAGTTACCCGACAGGGGGGAACACTGAAGCTTTCTTT.

The chain employs TRBV6-5 and TRBJ2-7; tentative D call: TRBD2 (7 bases). The CDR3 sequence is 14 residues long. Trimming stripped 4 bases from V and 3 bases from J, with 13 bases between. Germline V CDR1 and CDR2: MNHEY, SVGAGI. CDR3 nucleotide sequence: TGTGCCAGCAGTTTGGGGAGGGGGAGCTACGAGCAGTACTTC. This translates into CASSLGRGSYEQYF.

CDR3 sequence (DNA): TGTGCCAGCAGCTCCTTATACGGCTACGAGCAGTACTTC. It encodes CASSSLYGYEQYF. This chain links TRBV7-9 with TRBJ2-7; D unclear. The V gene's germline CDR1 is SEHNR and CDR2 FQNEAQ (reference sequence). The CDR3 has 13 residues. Trimming took off 4 bases at V and 3 bases at J, with 10 bases between the two ends.

The chain is built from TRBV5-6 and TRBJ1-1, with 9 bases lining up with TRBD1. With 7 bases clipped from V and 4 bases from J, the junction kept 11 bases outside the gene matches. CDR3 size: 15 residues. In germline, CDR1 is SGHDT, CDR2 YYEEEE. The DNA of the CDR3 is TGTGCCAGCCGTCCCGATCCGACAGGGGGCACTGAAGCTTTCTTT. Its protein is CASRPDPTGGTEAFF.

The genes are TRBV19 and TRBJ1-1, with 11 bases that match TRBD1. With V trimmed by 5 bases and J by 7 bases, 15 bases remained unmatched. Germline CDR1 is LNHDA and CDR2 is SQIVND (reference sequence). This CDR3 region has 17 residues. CDR3 in DNA: TGTGCCAGTAGTTCTAACCCGGGGACAGGGGGAAAGGTTGAAGCTTTCTTT. Translating it yields CASSSNPGTGGKVEAFF.